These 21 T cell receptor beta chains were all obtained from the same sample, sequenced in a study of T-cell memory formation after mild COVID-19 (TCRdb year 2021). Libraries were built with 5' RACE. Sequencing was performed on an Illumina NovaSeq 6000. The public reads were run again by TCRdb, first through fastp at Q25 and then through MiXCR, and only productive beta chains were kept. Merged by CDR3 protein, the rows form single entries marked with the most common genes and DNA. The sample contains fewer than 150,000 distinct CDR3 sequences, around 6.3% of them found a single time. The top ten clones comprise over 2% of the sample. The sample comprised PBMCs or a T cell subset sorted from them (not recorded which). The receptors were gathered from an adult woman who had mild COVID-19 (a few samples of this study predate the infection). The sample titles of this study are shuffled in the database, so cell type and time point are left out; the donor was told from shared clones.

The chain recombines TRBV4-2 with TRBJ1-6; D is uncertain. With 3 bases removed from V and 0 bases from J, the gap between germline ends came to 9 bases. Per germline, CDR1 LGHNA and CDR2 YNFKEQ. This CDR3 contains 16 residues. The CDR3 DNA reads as TGTGCCAGCAGCCAGGGCGGAAGCTCCTATAATTCACCCCTCCACTTT. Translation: CASSQGGSSYNSPLHF.

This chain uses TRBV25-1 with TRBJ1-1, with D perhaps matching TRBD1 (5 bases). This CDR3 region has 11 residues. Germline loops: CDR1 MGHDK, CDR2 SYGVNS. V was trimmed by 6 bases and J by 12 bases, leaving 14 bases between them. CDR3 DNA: TGTGCCAGCAGAAACCAGGGATCTCCTTTCTTT. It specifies CASRNQGSPFF.

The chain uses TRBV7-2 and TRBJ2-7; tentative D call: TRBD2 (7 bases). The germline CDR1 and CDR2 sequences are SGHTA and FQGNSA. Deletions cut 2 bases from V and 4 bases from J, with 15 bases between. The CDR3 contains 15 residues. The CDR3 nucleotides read TGTGCCAGCAGCTTAAAAGGGGGGGAAAGGTACGAGCAGTACTTC. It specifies CASSLKGGERYEQYF.

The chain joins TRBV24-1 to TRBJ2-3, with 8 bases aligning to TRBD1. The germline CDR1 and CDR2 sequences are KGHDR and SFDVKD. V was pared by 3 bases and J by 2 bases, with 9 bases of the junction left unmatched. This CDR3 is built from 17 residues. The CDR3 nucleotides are TGTGCCACCAGTGATCCAGGGGGCACTAGCTCCACAGATACGCAGTATTTT. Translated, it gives CATSDPGGTSSTDTQYF.

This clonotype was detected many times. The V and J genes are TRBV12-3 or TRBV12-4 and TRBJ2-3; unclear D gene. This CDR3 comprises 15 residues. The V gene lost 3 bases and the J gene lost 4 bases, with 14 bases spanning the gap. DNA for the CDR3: TGTGCCAGCAGTTTTCAGAAGGGTTTATCAGATACGCAGTATTTT. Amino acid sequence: CASSFQKGLSDTQYF.

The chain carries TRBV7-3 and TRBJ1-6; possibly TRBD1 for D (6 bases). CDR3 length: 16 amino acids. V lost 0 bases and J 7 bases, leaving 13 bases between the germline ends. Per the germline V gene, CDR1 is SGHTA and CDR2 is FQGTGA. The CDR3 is CASSLTSQGMNSPLHF. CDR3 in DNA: TGTGCCAGCAGCTTAACGTCGCAGGGGATGAATTCACCCCTCCACTTT.

As DNA, the CDR3 is TGCGCCAGCAGCTTGGATCTAGCATATGAGCAGTTCTTC. Its translation is CASSLDLAYEQFF. This rearrangement joins TRBV5-1 to TRBJ2-1; a possible D gene is TRBD2 (5 bases). Germline V gene sequence: CDR1 SGHRS, CDR2 YFSETQ. CDR3 length: 13 residues. V was pared by 0 bases and J by 8 bases, with 9 bases between.

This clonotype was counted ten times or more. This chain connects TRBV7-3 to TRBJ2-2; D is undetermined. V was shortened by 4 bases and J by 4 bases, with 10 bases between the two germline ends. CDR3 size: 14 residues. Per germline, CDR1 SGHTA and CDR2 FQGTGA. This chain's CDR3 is CASSSSKSTGELFF. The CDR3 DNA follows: TGTGCCAGCAGCTCATCAAAGAGCACCGGGGAGCTGTTTTTT. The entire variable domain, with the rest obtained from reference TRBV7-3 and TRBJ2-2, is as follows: GAGVSQTPSNKVTEKGKYVELRCDPISGHTALYWYRQSLGQGPEFLIYFQGTGAADDSGLPNDRFFAVRPEGSVSTLKIQRTERGDSAVYLCASSSSKSTGELFFGEGSRLTVL.

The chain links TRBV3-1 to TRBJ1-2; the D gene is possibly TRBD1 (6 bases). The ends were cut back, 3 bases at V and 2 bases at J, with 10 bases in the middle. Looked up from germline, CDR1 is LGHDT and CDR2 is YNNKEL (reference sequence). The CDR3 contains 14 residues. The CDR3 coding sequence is TGTGCCAGCAGCCACCGAACAGGGAACTATGGCTACACCTTC. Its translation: CASSHRTGNYGYTF.

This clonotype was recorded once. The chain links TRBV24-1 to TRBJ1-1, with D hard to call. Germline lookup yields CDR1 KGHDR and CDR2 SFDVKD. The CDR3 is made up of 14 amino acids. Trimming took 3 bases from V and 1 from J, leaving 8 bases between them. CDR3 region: CATSDQDPNTEAFF. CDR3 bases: TGTGCCACCAGTGATCAGGACCCGAACACTGAAGCTTTCTTT.

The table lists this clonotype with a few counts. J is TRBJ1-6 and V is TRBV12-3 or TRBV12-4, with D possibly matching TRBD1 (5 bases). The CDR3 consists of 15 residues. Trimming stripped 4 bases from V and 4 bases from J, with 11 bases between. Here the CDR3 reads CASSSDSPYNSPLHF. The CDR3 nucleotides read TGTGCCAGCAGTTCAGACAGCCCGTATAATTCACCCCTCCACTTT.

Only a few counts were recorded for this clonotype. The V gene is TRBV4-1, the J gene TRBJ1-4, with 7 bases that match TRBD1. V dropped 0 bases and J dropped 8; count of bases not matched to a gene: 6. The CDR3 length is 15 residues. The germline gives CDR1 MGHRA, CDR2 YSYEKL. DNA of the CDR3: TGCGCCAGCAGCCAAGATGAGGGGGCCCGAGAAAAACTGTTTTTT. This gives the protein CASSQDEGAREKLFF.

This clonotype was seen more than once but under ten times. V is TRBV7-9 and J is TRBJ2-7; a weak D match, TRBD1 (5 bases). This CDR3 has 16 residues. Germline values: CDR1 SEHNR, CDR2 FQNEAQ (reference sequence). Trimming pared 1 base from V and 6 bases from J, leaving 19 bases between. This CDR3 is CASSLGASGSLSEQYF. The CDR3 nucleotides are TGTGCCAGCAGCTTAGGGGCCTCAGGGTCCCTCTCCGAGCAGTACTTC.

CDR3 coding DNA: TGTGCCAGCAGCTTAGCCCTGGAGTTAGTCTCCTACGAGCAGTACTTC. Protein: CASSLALELVSYEQYF. The J gene is TRBJ2-7, the V gene TRBV7-9; D call uncertain. Germline values: CDR1 SEHNR, CDR2 FQNEAQ (reference sequence). V lost 0 bases and J lost 0, with 12 bases in between. This CDR3 contains 16 residues.

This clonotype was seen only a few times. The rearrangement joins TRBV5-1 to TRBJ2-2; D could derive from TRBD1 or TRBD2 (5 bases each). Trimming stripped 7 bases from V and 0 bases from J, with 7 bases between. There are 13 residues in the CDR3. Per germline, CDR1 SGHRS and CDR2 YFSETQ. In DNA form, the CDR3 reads TGCGCCAGCGGGGACCCGAACACCGGGGAGCTGTTTTTT. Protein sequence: CASGDPNTGELFF. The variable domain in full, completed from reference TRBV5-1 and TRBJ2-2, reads KAGVTQTPRYLIKTRGQQVTLSCSPISGHRSVSWYQQTPGQGLQFLFEYFSETQRNKGNFPGRFSGRQFSNSRSEMNVSTLELGDSALYLCASGDPNTGELFFGEGSRLTVL.

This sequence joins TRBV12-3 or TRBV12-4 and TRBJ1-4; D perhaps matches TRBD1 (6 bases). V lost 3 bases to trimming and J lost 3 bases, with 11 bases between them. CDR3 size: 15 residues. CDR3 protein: CASSFLQGANEKLFF. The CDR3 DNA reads TGTGCCAGCAGTTTCCTACAGGGAGCTAATGAAAAACTGTTTTTT.

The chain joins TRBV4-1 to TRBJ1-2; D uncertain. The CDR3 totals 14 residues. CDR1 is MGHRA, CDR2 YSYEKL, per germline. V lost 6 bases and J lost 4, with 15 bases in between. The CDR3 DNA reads TGCGCCAGCAGACGTCCGGGAGCAGGCTATGGCTACACCTTC. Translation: CASRRPGAGYGYTF.

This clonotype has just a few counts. The CDR3 nucleotides are TGTGCCAGCAGGAGGGGAACGGGTAACTCTGGGGCCAACGTCCTGACTTTC. The encoded protein is CASRRGTGNSGANVLTF. The V gene is TRBV12-3 or TRBV12-4, the J gene TRBJ2-6; D may correspond to TRBD1 or TRBD2 (5 bases each). Trimming stripped 6 bases from V and 0 bases from J, with 15 bases between. The CDR3 runs to 17 residues.

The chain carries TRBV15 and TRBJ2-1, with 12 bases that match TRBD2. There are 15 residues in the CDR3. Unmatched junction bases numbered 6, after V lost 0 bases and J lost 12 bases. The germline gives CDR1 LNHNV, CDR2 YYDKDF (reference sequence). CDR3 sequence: CATSRDASGRALQFF. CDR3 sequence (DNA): TGTGCCACCAGCAGAGATGCTAGCGGGAGGGCCTTGCAGTTCTTC. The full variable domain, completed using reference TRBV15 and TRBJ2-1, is DAMVIQNPRYQVTQFGKPVTLSCSQTLNHNVMYWYQQKSSQAPKLLFHYYDKDFNNEADTPDNFQSRRPNTSFCFLDIRSPGLGDTAMYLCATSRDASGRALQFFGPGTRLTVL.

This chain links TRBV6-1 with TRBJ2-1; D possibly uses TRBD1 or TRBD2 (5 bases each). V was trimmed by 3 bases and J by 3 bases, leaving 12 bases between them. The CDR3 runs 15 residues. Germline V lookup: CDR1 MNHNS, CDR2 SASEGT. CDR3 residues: CASSDPGTIYNEQFF. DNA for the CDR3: TGTGCCAGCAGTGACCCCGGGACCATCTACAATGAGCAGTTCTTC.

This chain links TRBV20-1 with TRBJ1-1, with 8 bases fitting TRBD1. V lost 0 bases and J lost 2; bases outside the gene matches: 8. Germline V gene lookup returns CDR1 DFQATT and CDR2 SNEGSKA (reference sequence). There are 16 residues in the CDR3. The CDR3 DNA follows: TGCAGTGCTAGAGAGGGGGACAGGAGCCTTAACACTGAAGCTTTCTTT. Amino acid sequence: CSAREGDRSLNTEAFF.